These 5 T cell receptor beta chains were all obtained from the same sample, sequenced in a study of cytomegalovirus exposure and HLA in healthy donors. A multiplex PCR was run with 60 Vbeta primers and 13 Jbeta primers. Clones were sequenced by immunoSEQ multiplex PCR, and TCRdb holds only the in-frame ones, with some missing. Among around 150,000 clones listed, about 74% were seen once. Sequenced input: PBMCs. These TCRs come from a woman between 50 and 59 years old in good health and CMV-seronegative.

The V call is TRBV6-5, the J call TRBJ2-5; 8 bases map to TRBD2. After removal of 6 bases from V and 1 base from J, the junction contained 7 bases not matched to a gene. CDR3 length: 15 residues. Germline V gives CDR1 MNHEY, CDR2 SVGAGI. CDR3 in amino acids: CASRVGGGSQETQYF. The DNA for the CDR3 is TGTGCCAGCAGGGTAGGCGGGGGGAGCCAAGAGACCCAGTACTTC.

This CDR3 reads CASSLEGGLRQPQHF. The CDR3 DNA reads TGCGCCAGCAGCTTGGAGGGGGGGCTAAGGCAGCCCCAGCATTTT. The chain carries TRBV5-1 and TRBJ1-5; D is possibly TRBD1 (6 bases). Germline loops: CDR1 SGHRS, CDR2 YFSETQ. The V end was cut by 0 bases, the J end by 7 bases, with 14 bases between. This CDR3 spans 15 amino acids.

Turning to this clone: One junction end does not reproduce the germline sequence, and a read error may be involved. CDR3 residues: CAWSQTTGYGQYF. CDR3 sequence (DNA): TGTGCCTGGAGTCAAACAACAGGGTACGGGCAGTACTTC. The chain couples TRBV30 to TRBJ2-7, with D perhaps matching TRBD1 (6 bases). In germline, CDR1 is GTSNPN, CDR2 SVGIG (reference sequence). The CDR3 spans 13 residues.

This clone has only one observation. The V call is TRBV25-1, the J call TRBJ1-5; the D gene is possibly TRBD1 (5 bases). With 3 bases removed from V and 5 bases from J, the gap between germline ends came to 11 bases. Germline V gives CDR1 MGHDK, CDR2 SYGVNS. CDR3 length: 14 amino acids. The CDR3 DNA is TGTGCCAGCAGTGACAACTTAGGGGATCAGCCCCAGCATTTT. Translating it yields CASSDNLGDQPQHF.

This sequence joins TRBV6-1 and TRBJ1-2, with TRBD1 identical over 7 bases. The germline V gene has CDR1 MNHNS and CDR2 SASEGT. The V segment lost 2 bases and the J segment 4 bases; nucleotides outside the gene matches: 7. This CDR3 comprises 15 residues. CDR3 bases: TGTGCCAGCAGTGAAATGTGGGGGACAGCCTATGGCTACACCTTC. The encoded protein is CASSEMWGTAYGYTF.